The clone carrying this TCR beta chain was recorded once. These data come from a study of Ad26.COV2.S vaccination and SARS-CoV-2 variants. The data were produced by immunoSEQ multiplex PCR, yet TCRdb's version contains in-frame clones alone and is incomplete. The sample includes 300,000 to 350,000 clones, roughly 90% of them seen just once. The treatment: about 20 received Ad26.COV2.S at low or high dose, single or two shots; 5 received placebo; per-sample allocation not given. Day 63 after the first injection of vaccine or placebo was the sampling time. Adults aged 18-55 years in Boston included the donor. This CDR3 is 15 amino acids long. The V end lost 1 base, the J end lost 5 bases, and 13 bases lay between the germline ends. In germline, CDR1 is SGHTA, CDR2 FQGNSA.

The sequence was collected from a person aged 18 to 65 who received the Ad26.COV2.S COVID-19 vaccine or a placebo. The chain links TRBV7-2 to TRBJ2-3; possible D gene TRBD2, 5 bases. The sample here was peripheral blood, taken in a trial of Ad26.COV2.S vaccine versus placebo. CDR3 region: CASSLGAVSGDTQYF. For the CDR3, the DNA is TGTGCCAGCAGCTTAGGAGCGGTCAGTGGAGATACGCAGTATTTT.